The rows below give T cell receptor beta chains drawn from one sample of a study of T cells after yellow fever vaccination. TCRdb re-called the 5' RACE reads through MiXCR, storing one row per CDR3 protein. Among hundreds of thousands of distinct CDR3 sequences listed, roughly a sixth were seen once. The sequencing used PBMCs, collected before the yellow fever booster vaccination. The receptors shown here come from a man younger than 30 who received the YFV17D yellow fever vaccine. Each CDR3 is given with its conserved first and last residue. Each record gives: J gene, clone size, V gene, D gene, CDR3 length, CDR3 DNA, CDR3 protein. The D gene is left open where the match is weak. Size is omitted from some rows. Given values are once, few, many or a class for expanded clones.

TRBJ1-2 | NA | TRBV20-1 | NA | 12 | TGCAGTGCTAGTCTCAGGGGACGAGGCTACACCTTC | CSASLRGRGYTF
TRBJ1-5 | NA | TRBV19 | NA | 16 | TGTGCCAGTAGTATTTCTCCAGAATTCCGAAATCAGCCCCAGCATTTT | CASSISPEFRNQPQHF
TRBJ2-5 | NA | TRBV7-9 | NA | 12 | TGTGCCAGCAGCTTCGGACCCCCTACCCAGTACTTC | CASSFGPPTQYF
TRBJ2-5 | NA | TRBV6-5 | NA | 16 | TGTGCCAGCAGCTCAAGTGTACAGGGTTACCAAGAGACCCAGTACTTC | CASSSSVQGYQETQYF
TRBJ2-2 | once | TRBV7-2 | NA | 14 | TGTGCCAGCAGCGCTGCAGCGAACACCGGGGAGCTGTTTTTT | CASSAAANTGELFF
TRBJ2-3 | NA | TRBV9 | NA | 16 | TGTGCCAGCAGCGCGCCCTTGGGGGGACTCACAGATACGCAGTATTTT | CASSAPLGGLTDTQYF
TRBJ2-1 | many | TRBV5-1 | NA | 12 | TGTGCCAGCAGCTTATCCTACAATGAGCAGTTCTTC | CASSLSYNEQFF
TRBJ2-3 | NA | TRBV7-6 | TRBD2 | 15 | TGTGCCAGCAGCTTGACTAGCCTGGGCACAGATACGCAGTATTTT | CASSLTSLGTDTQYF
TRBJ1-3 | few | TRBV5-1 | NA | 19 | TGCGCCAGCAGCCGGGGGGGCTCGGACAGTTACATCTCTGGAAACACCATATATTTT | CASSRGGSDSYISGNTIYF
TRBJ1-5 | NA | TRBV11-2 | TRBD1 | 15 | TGTGCCAGCAGCATAGGAGGGACAGAGAATCAGCCCCAGCATTTT | CASSIGGTENQPQHF
TRBJ2-3 | NA | TRBV6-1 | TRBD2 | 18 | TGTGCCAGCAGTTTCATTCCACCCTCTAGCGGGGGCGCAGATACGCAGTATTTT | CASSFIPPSSGGADTQYF
TRBJ2-3 | NA | TRBV7-9 | NA | 13 | TGTGCCAGCAGCGGGGCGCGCACAGATACGCAGTATTTT | CASSGARTDTQYF
TRBJ2-1 | many | TRBV12-3/TRBV12-4 | NA | 12 | TGTGCCAGCAGTTTCGAGGTTGGTGAGCAGTTCTTC | CASSFEVGEQFF
TRBJ2-3 | few | TRBV6-5 | TRBD2 | 16 | TGTGCCAGCAGCCGACTAGCGGGGGGGAGGGGAGATACGCAGTATTTT | CASSRLAGGRGDTQYF
TRBJ2-3 | once | TRBV3-1 | NA | 14 | TGTGCCAGCAGCCAAGATCGGTCCAGGAGGACGCAGTATTTT | CASSQDRSRRTQYF
TRBJ1-4 | few | TRBV6-5 | NA | 15 | TGTGCCAGCAGCTATGTCAGGGACACCAATGAAAAACTGTTTTTT | CASSYVRDTNEKLFF
TRBJ2-3 | NA | TRBV4-3 | TRBD2 | 17 | TGCGCCAGCAGCCAGGGGGATCTAGCGGGGTTCACAGATACGCAGTATTTT | CASSQGDLAGFTDTQYF
TRBJ1-2 | NA | TRBV7-2 | NA | 17 | TGTGCCAGCAGCTTAGTATTTCACAGGACTACTAACTATGGCTACACCTTC | CASSLVFHRTTNYGYTF
TRBJ2-7 | few | TRBV2 | NA | 12 | TGTGCCAGCAGTGACGACCCTAGGGAGCAGTACTTC | CASSDDPREQYF
TRBJ2-4 | few | TRBV5-1 | TRBD1 | 14 | TGCGCCAGCAGCTTGGATACGGACAGGGGCATTCAGTACTTC | CASSLDTDRGIQYF
TRBJ2-2 | NA | TRBV12-3/TRBV12-4 | NA | 13 | TGTGCCAGCAGTTTCGAGGTTCCCGGGGAGCTGTTTTTT | CASSFEVPGELFF
TRBJ1-5 | few | TRBV4-1 | NA | 15 | TGCGCCAGCAGCCAAGGCAATCAGGTCCAAGAGCCCCAGCATTTT | CASSQGNQVQEPQHF
TRBJ1-2 | NA | TRBV9 | NA | 14 | TGTGCCAGCAGCGTACGTTTAACGGCAGCCCTCGTCACCTTC | CASSVRLTAALVTF
TRBJ1-1 | many | TRBV5-1 | TRBD1 | 16 | TGCGCCAGCAGCTTGTCTACTACAGGGGGCGGCCCTGAAGCTTTCTTT | CASSLSTTGGGPEAFF
TRBJ2-3 | many | TRBV18 | NA | 14 | TGTGCCAGCTCACCACTCCAGAGCACAGATACGCAGTATTTT | CASSPLQSTDTQYF
TRBJ1-1 | NA | TRBV29-1 | NA | 13 | TGCAGCGTTGTGGGCGGGGAGAACACTGAAGCTTTCTTT | CSVVGGENTEAFF
TRBJ2-1 | NA | TRBV24-1 | NA | 13 | TGTGCCACCAGTGATGGGGGATACAATGAGCAGTTCTTC | CATSDGGYNEQFF
TRBJ2-1 | NA | TRBV15 | NA | 17 | TGTGCCACCAGCAGCGAGGCAACGTGGATTCCCTACAATGAGCAGTTCTTC | CATSSEATWIPYNEQFF
TRBJ1-2 | few | TRBV4-2 | TRBD1 | 15 | TGTGCCAGCAGCCAAGACACCGGGACAGGGGGAGGCTACACCTTC | CASSQDTGTGGGYTF
TRBJ2-1 | few | TRBV5-1 | NA | 13 | TGCGCCAGCAGCTGGGACCCTACAGGGTTTCGGTTCTTC | CASSWDPTGFRFF
TRBJ1-4 | NA | TRBV12-3/TRBV12-4 | NA | 14 | TGTGCCAGCAGTTTATTTTCGGGAAACGAAAAACTGTTTTTT | CASSLFSGNEKLFF
TRBJ2-7 | few | TRBV7-9 | TRBD1 | 14 | TGTGCCAGCAGCGCGGACAGGTTGAGGGACGAGCAGTACTTC | CASSADRLRDEQYF
TRBJ2-5 | NA | TRBV7-8 | TRBD1 | 14 | TGTGCCAGCAGCTTCAGGGGGCTGGAGGAGACCCAGTACTTC | CASSFRGLEETQYF
TRBJ1-5 | few | TRBV6-1 | NA | 14 | TGTGCCAGCAGTTACCCGGGGGGAGATCAGCCCCAGCATTTT | CASSYPGGDQPQHF
TRBJ2-1 | NA | TRBV7-6 | NA | 14 | TGTGCCAGCAGCTCGGCGACAGGGAGGGATGAGCAGTTCTTC | CASSSATGRDEQFF
TRBJ2-1 | NA | TRBV5-1 | TRBD1 | 15 | TGCGCCAGCGCGACAGGGGCCACCCAGAACAATGAGCAGTTCTTC | CASATGATQNNEQFF
TRBJ1-6 | few | TRBV9 | TRBD1 | 16 | TGTGCCAGCAGCGAACAGGACCGGGACAGCAATTCACCCCTCCACTTT | CASSEQDRDSNSPLHF
TRBJ1-5 | NA | TRBV2 | NA | 15 | TGTGCCAGCAGCGGTGCGGCCGGGGGCAATCAGCCCCAGCATTTT | CASSGAAGGNQPQHF
TRBJ2-4 | few | TRBV5-1 | NA | 14 | TGCGCCAGCAGCGAAAGGACATACCAAAACATTCAGTACTTC | CASSERTYQNIQYF
TRBJ1-5 | few | TRBV4-1 | NA | 14 | TGCGCCAGCAGCCATGCGGCGCCCAATCAGCCCCAGCATTTT | CASSHAAPNQPQHF
TRBJ2-1 | NA | TRBV4-3 | NA | 18 | TGCGCCAGCAGCCAAGATTGGTGGGACTCCCAACGAGGGGATGAGCAGTTCTTC | CASSQDWWDSQRGDEQFF
TRBJ1-3 | NA | TRBV14 | TRBD1 | 15 | TGTGCCAGCAGCAGACAGGGGGCTGCTGGAAACACCATATATTTT | CASSRQGAAGNTIYF
TRBJ2-5 | NA | TRBV5-6 | NA | 14 | TGTGCCAGCGGCGGCCAGGCACTACAAGAGACCCAGTACTTC | CASGGQALQETQYF
TRBJ1-1 | NA | TRBV9 | TRBD1 | 15 | TGTGCCAGCAGCGGGCCGGACAGGGGGCGGCCTGAAGCTTTCTTT | CASSGPDRGRPEAFF
TRBJ2-1 | NA | TRBV7-2 | TRBD2 | 15 | TGTGCCAGCAGCGCCCGGACTAGCGGGAACGGAGAGCAGTTCTTC | CASSARTSGNGEQFF
TRBJ2-5 | few | TRBV12-3/TRBV12-4 | NA | 13 | TGTGCCAGCAACGTCGGACAGCAAGAGACCCAGTACTTC | CASNVGQQETQYF
TRBJ2-3 | NA | TRBV6-5 | NA | 14 | TGTGCCAGCAGATCCACAGGGATTTTGGATACGCAGTATTTT | CASRSTGILDTQYF
TRBJ2-5 | NA | TRBV9 | TRBD2 | 15 | TGTGCCAGCAGCGCTAGCGGGGGCGAACAAGAGACCCAGTACTTC | CASSASGGEQETQYF
TRBJ1-1 | NA | TRBV5-1 | NA | 15 | TGCGCCAGCAGCTTGAGCGGTCGTATGAACACTGAAGCTTTCTTT | CASSLSGRMNTEAFF
TRBJ1-1 | once | TRBV29-1 | NA | 14 | TGCAGCGTTCCAGGTCAGAGCTTTATCACTGAAGCTTTCTTT | CSVPGQSFITEAFF
TRBJ1-5 | NA | TRBV27 | NA | 17 | TGTGCCAGCAGTCTGGGGGTTAAACTCTCTTTCAGTCAGCCCCAGCATTTT | CASSLGVKLSFSQPQHF
TRBJ1-4 | few | TRBV3-1 | TRBD1 | 15 | TGTGCCAGCAGCGGTACACAGGGGCCGAATGAAAAACTGTTTTTT | CASSGTQGPNEKLFF
TRBJ2-1 | NA | TRBV7-9 | NA | 14 | TGTGCCAGTATCTTGGCAGGGGGGTTTGATGAGCAGTTCTTC | CASILAGGFDEQFF
TRBJ2-6 | few | TRBV5-6 | NA | 12 | TGTGCCAGCAGCACAGGGGCCAACGTCCTGACTTTC | CASSTGANVLTF
TRBJ1-2 | few | TRBV29-1 | NA | 12 | TGCAGCGTGACGGACCTCTGGAGTGGCTACACCTTC | CSVTDLWSGYTF
TRBJ2-1 | few | TRBV4-3 | NA | 13 | TGCGCCAGCAGCCCAGGCAACGGGAATGAGCAGTTCTTC | CASSPGNGNEQFF
TRBJ2-7 | NA | TRBV14 | NA | 12 | TGTGCCAGCAGCGGAGCCGATAGGGAGCAGTACTTC | CASSGADREQYF
TRBJ2-3 | NA | TRBV11-2 | NA | 16 | TGTGCCAGCAGCTTAGTGCACCAGGGAGGCACAGATACGCAGTATTTT | CASSLVHQGGTDTQYF
TRBJ2-3 | few | TRBV6-5 | NA | 15 | TGTGCCAGCGTTGGCGGGGCGGCGAGCACAGATACGCAGTATTTT | CASVGGAASTDTQYF